Listed below are T cell receptor beta chains from one sample, sequenced in a study of regulatory T cells in long-lasting Graves disease. From the multiplex PCR reads, TCRdb called clonotypes with MiXCR, one entry per CDR3 protein. The profile shows some 300,000 distinct CDR3 sequences, more than 20% of them singletons. The sequencing here drew on peripheral blood mononuclear cells (PBMCs), taken when the disease was refractory, from a patient treated with antithyroid drugs. These receptors were taken from a female donor with Graves disease. Both conserved end residues are part of each CDR3. The D gene is left open where the match is weak. Expanded clones get a size class; other rows say once, few or many, or leave the size out.

size	D	V	J	length	DNA	CDR3
NA	TRBD2	TRBV20-1	TRBJ2-2	15	TGCAGTGCTAGCCCAGCGGGAGGGCACACCGGGGAGCTGTTTTTT	CSASPAGGHTGELFF
many	TRBD1	TRBV12-3/TRBV12-4	TRBJ2-7	16	TGTGCCAGCAGTCTTGACCGGGACAGGGGAGACTACGAGCAGTACTTC	CASSLDRDRGDYEQYF
many	NA	TRBV7-9	TRBJ1-4	14	TGTGCCAGCAGGGAACCAGGTAGAGGTGAAAAACTGTTTTTT	CASREPGRGEKLFF
NA	NA	TRBV30	TRBJ1-3	13	TGTGCCTGGAGCTGGGGACATGGAAACACCATATATTTT	CAWSWGHGNTIYF
many	NA	TRBV11-2	TRBJ2-7	13	TGTGCCAGCAGCTTAGTTCAGTCGGGGGAGCAGTACTTC	CASSLVQSGEQYF
many	TRBD2	TRBV20-1	TRBJ2-7	17	TGCAGTGCTCCCCTTCTCTGGCGGGAGGGCACCTCTTACGAGCAGTACTTC	CSAPLLWREGTSYEQYF
NA	TRBD1	TRBV4-3	TRBJ2-2	18	TGCGCCAGCAGCCAAGACGGAGCGGGACAGGGTTACACCGGGGAGCTGTTTTTT	CASSQDGAGQGYTGELFF
few	TRBD1	TRBV27	TRBJ1-4	14	TGTGCCAGCAGTTTATCCGGGACAGGGGAAAAACTGTTTTTT	CASSLSGTGEKLFF
many	NA	TRBV28	TRBJ1-1	12	TGTGCCAGCGGCTTGGAAGACACTGAAGCTTTCTTT	CASGLEDTEAFF
many	NA	TRBV2	TRBJ2-7	13	TGTGCCAGCAGCTTTGACCCACGCTACGAGCAGTACTTC	CASSFDPRYEQYF
NA	TRBD1	TRBV7-2	TRBJ2-7	15	TGTGCCAGCAGCTCCAAATTCCGGGACAGGGAAGAGCAGTACTTC	CASSSKFRDREEQYF
many	NA	TRBV20-1	TRBJ1-1	14	TGCAGTGCTTCTCTCCTCCAAGAAGGGCGTGAAGCTTTCTTT	CSASLLQEGREAFF
many	NA	TRBV6-5	TRBJ1-2	15	TGTGCCAGCAGTTATCTTACCGACGGATACTATGGCTACACCTTC	CASSYLTDGYYGYTF
few	NA	TRBV20-1	TRBJ2-5	14	TGCAGTGCTAGATGGCATGGGGGCCGGGAGACCCAGTACTTC	CSARWHGGRETQYF